Each of the 29 T cell receptor beta chains below was sequenced from the same sample in a study of monozygotic twins with inflammatory bowel disease. TCRdb derives one entry per CDR3 protein from the 5' RACE reads, leaving out DNA. With approximately 400,000 distinct CDR3 sequences in the sample, the ten largest clones hold less than 2.5%. The material sequenced was blood. These receptors originate from a human donor with ulcerative colitis or Crohn's disease, or a healthy co-twin of an affected twin (not recorded which).

V usage is TRBV12-3 or TRBV12-4 and J usage is TRBJ2-5; TCRdb designates TRBD2, a call that cannot be tested without DNA. CDR3 length: 17 amino acids. The CDR3 protein is CASSRGGLAEKQETQYF.

The rearrangement links TRBV27 to TRBJ1-5. The germline V gene encodes CDR1 MNHEY and CDR2 SMNVEV (reference sequence). This CDR3 comprises 15 residues. CDR3: CASSLSGGAKRPQHF.

CDR3 amino acids: CSASTRSDPRGAFF. J is TRBJ1-1 and V is TRBV29-1. CDR1 SQVTM and CDR2 ANQGSEA come from the germline V gene. CDR3 length equals 14 residues. The complete variable domain, with remaining parts taken from reference TRBV29-1 and TRBJ1-1, reads SAVISQKPSRDICQRGTSLTIQCQVDSQVTMMFWYRQQPGQSLTLIATANQGSEATYESGFVIDKFPISRPNLTFSTLTVSNMSPEDSSIYLCSASTRSDPRGAFFGQGTRLTVV.

CDR3 sequence reads: CASSSTMGGNTEAFF. The J gene is TRBJ1-1, the V gene TRBV5-4. This CDR3 is built from 15 residues. In germline, CDR1 is SGHNT, CDR2 YYREEE (reference sequence).

V and J are TRBV12-3 or TRBV12-4 and TRBJ2-7; the TCRdb D gene call, TRBD1, has no DNA to confirm it. The CDR3 loop spans 15 amino acids. This CDR3 reads CASSGRGPEGVGQYF.

The rearrangement joins TRBV29-1 to TRBJ2-3; TCRdb lists TRBD1, though no DNA is available to test this call. The CDR3 covers 14 residues. In germline, CDR1 is SQVTM, CDR2 ANQGSEA. CDR3 region: CSVPRTGSTDTQYF.

The chain couples TRBV7-9 to TRBJ2-3; TCRdb's assignment of TRBD1 cannot be checked, as there is no DNA. Per the germline V gene, CDR1 is SEHNR and CDR2 is FQNEAQ (reference sequence). The CDR3 runs 14 residues. The CDR3 protein is CASSPDRGPDTQYF.

This chain joins TRBV19 and TRBJ2-6; TCRdb lists TRBD2, though no DNA is available to test this call. Per the germline V gene, CDR1 is LNHDA and CDR2 is SQIVND (reference sequence). This CDR3 is built from 16 residues. The CDR3 sequence is CASSILRADGANVLTF.

Here the CDR3 reads CASSQAGGPTNEQFF. The chain links TRBV3-1 to TRBJ2-1; absent DNA, TCRdb's TRBD2 call cannot be checked. CDR1 is LGHDT and CDR2 is YNNKEL in the germline V gene (reference sequence). There are 15 residues in the CDR3.

This rearrangement joins TRBV11-2 to TRBJ2-5; the D call from TCRdb, TRBD1, cannot be confirmed without DNA. The CDR3 contains 16 residues. Germline-derived CDR1 and CDR2 are SGHAT and FQNNGV. The CDR3 spells CASSLGGRGLQETQYF.

V is TRBV7-9 and J is TRBJ2-7; the TCRdb call, TRBD2, lacks DNA for checking. CDR1 and CDR2 from the germline V gene are SEHNR and FQNEAQ (reference sequence). CDR3 length: 16 residues. The CDR3 is CASSFGGGQGRYEQYF.

The chain joins TRBV7-2 to TRBJ1-3. The CDR3 covers 14 residues. Germline loops: CDR1 SGHTA, CDR2 FQGNSA. CDR3 sequence reads: CASSLGDHGNTIYF.

This CDR3 reads CASSERAGKQDTQYF. V is TRBV2 and J is TRBJ2-3; TCRdb's assignment of TRBD1 cannot be checked, as there is no DNA. The CDR3 spans 15 residues. CDR1 SNHLY and CDR2 FYNNEI come from the germline V gene.

This CDR3 is CASSPQRGGSPTYNEQFF. The V and J genes are TRBV9 and TRBJ2-1; TCRdb names TRBD1, which stays unverified in the absence of DNA. The CDR3 sequence is 18 residues long. CDR1 is SGDLS and CDR2 is YYNGEE in the germline V gene. The full variable domain, completed using reference TRBV9 and TRBJ2-1, is DSGVTQTPKHLITATGQRVTLRCSPRSGDLSVYWYQQSLDQGLQFLIQYYNGEERAKGNILERFSAQQFPDLHSELNLSSLELGDSALYFCASSPQRGGSPTYNEQFFGPGTRLTVL.

J is TRBJ2-1 and V is TRBV5-1; no DNA is available, so the TRBD2 call from TCRdb remains unchecked. Germline V gene sequence: CDR1 SGHRS, CDR2 YFSETQ. The CDR3 extends over 15 amino acids. The CDR3 sequence: CASSLEGPLVNEQFF. The full variable domain, with the rest looked up from reference TRBV5-1 and TRBJ2-1, is KAGVTQTPRYLIKTRGQQVTLSCSPISGHRSVSWYQQTPGQGLQFLFEYFSETQRNKGNFPGRFSGRQFSNSRSEMNVSTLELGDSALYLCASSLEGPLVNEQFFGPGTRLTVL.

The V call is TRBV7-2, the J call TRBJ1-2; TCRdb lists TRBD1, though no DNA is available to test this call. Germline lookup yields CDR1 SGHTA and CDR2 FQGNSA. The length of the CDR3 is 13 residues. The CDR3 spells CASTEGLGGSYTF.

This chain joins TRBV20-1 and TRBJ2-7; without DNA, the TCRdb call of TRBD1 cannot be checked. The germline CDR1 and CDR2 sequences are DFQATT and SNEGSKA (reference sequence). The CDR3 length is 15 residues. CDR3 amino acids: CSARALTGTPYEQYF.

The genes are TRBV5-6 and TRBJ2-1; there is no DNA to check the TCRdb D call of TRBD1. The CDR3 loop spans 13 amino acids. Germline V gene data show CDR1 as SGHDT and CDR2 as YYEEEE. The CDR3 protein is CASSKTGTNEQFF.

This sequence joins TRBV29-1 and TRBJ2-1. The CDR3 sequence is 14 residues long. Germline values: CDR1 SQVTM, CDR2 ANQGSEA. The CDR3 protein is CSVAPGTPYNEQFF.

The chain uses TRBV20-1 and TRBJ2-7; TCRdb's assignment of TRBD1 cannot be checked, as there is no DNA. Germline CDR1 reads DFQATT; CDR2 reads SNEGSKA (reference sequence). This CDR3 is built from 16 residues. CDR3 loop: CSARDPRAGTSYEQYF.

This chain connects TRBV10-3 to TRBJ1-3; no DNA is available, so the TRBD1 call from TCRdb remains unchecked. The length of the CDR3 is 16 residues. Germline V gene lookup returns CDR1 ENHRY and CDR2 SYGVKD. The CDR3 is CAISERSRGHGNTIYF.

The V call is TRBV29-1, the J call TRBJ1-1; TCRdb names TRBD1, which stays unverified in the absence of DNA. The CDR3 is 11 residues long. Germline CDR1 reads SQVTM; CDR2 reads ANQGSEA. Here the CDR3 reads CSVMGDREAFF.

This chain connects TRBV6-5 to TRBJ2-1; TCRdb reports TRBD2, a call that lacks DNA to check it against. Looked up from germline, CDR1 is MNHEY and CDR2 is SVGAGI. The CDR3 is 16 residues long. The CDR3 reads CASSYSSGEITNEQFF.

V is TRBV15 and J is TRBJ1-2. The CDR3 runs 14 residues. In germline, CDR1 is LNHNV, CDR2 YYDKDF (reference sequence). The CDR3 sequence is CATSRGRGNYGYTF. Complete variable domain (other parts from reference TRBV15 and TRBJ1-2): DAMVIQNPRYQVTQFGKPVTLSCSQTLNHNVMYWYQQKSSQAPKLLFHYYDKDFNNEADTPDNFQSRRPNTSFCFLDIRSPGLGDTAMYLCATSRGRGNYGYTFGSGTRLTVV.

This chain links TRBV6-5 with TRBJ2-3. This CDR3 has 17 residues. Germline CDR1 is MNHEY and CDR2 is SVGAGI. This CDR3 reads CASSFRPAGLSTDTQYF.

This rearrangement joins TRBV10-3 to TRBJ1-2. This CDR3 contains 11 residues. Looked up from germline, CDR1 is ENHRY and CDR2 is SYGVKD. CDR3 sequence: CATGGPDGYTF.

The chain employs TRBV12-3 or TRBV12-4 and TRBJ2-5; TCRdb selects TRBD2, and the lack of DNA leaves this call unchecked. CDR3 length equals 11 residues. CDR3 loop: CASGGFETQYF.

The chain uses TRBV18 and TRBJ1-5. The germline V gene encodes CDR1 KGHSH and CDR2 LQKENI. The CDR3 runs to 14 residues. CDR3: CASSPDSGSQPQHF.

This sequence joins TRBV20-1 and TRBJ2-3; without DNA, the TCRdb call of TRBD2 cannot be checked. CDR3 length: 15 amino acids. Germline V gives CDR1 DFQATT, CDR2 SNEGSKA (reference sequence). The CDR3 protein is CSASVGGGGTDTQYF.